These T cell receptor beta chains were read from a single sample in a study of metastatic and nonmetastatic thyroid tumors. TCRdb reprocessed the PCR reads via MiXCR. Among approximately 12,000 clones listed, over 20% were seen once. The sequenced material came from adjacent normal tissue. The receptors here all came from a female donor with papillary thyroid cancer or a benign thyroid nodule (not recorded which). Some clones in this sample may be carry-over from other donors' samples. The CDR3 runs from the conserved cysteine through the conserved F or W. The D gene is left open where the match is weak. Part of the rows lack a size; the others show once, few, many or a class for expanded clones.

clone size	V gene	D gene	J gene	CDR3 DNA	CDR3 protein
many	TRBV19	TRBD2	TRBJ2-1	TGTGCCAGTAGCAGCCTAGCGGGGATGATCAATGAGCAGTTCTTC	CASSSLAGMINEQFF
many	TRBV28	TRBD1	TRBJ1-4	TGTGCCAGCAGTATTCCGACAGGGAGTGTGGAAAAACTGTTTTTT	CASSIPTGSVEKLFF
many	TRBV19	TRBD1	TRBJ2-3	TGTGCCAGTAGTCAAGACAGGGGGACAGATACGCAGTATTTT	CASSQDRGTDTQYF
many	TRBV6-1	.	TRBJ2-5	TGTGCCAGCTCCCCCAGTGGAACACATCCGACCCAGTACTTC	CASSPSGTHPTQYF
many	TRBV5-1	.	TRBJ2-2	TGCGCCAGCAGCTCATCGAGGCAGTACACCGGGGAGCTGTTTTTT	CASSSSRQYTGELFF
.	TRBV20-1	TRBD2	TRBJ2-2	TGCAGTGCTAGCTGGACTAGCGGGAGGGGGGGTAACACCGGGGAGCTGTTTTTT	CSASWTSGRGGNTGELFF
many	TRBV10-2	TRBD2	TRBJ2-1	TGCGCCGGCACTCTAAAGCGGGGGGTGTACAATGAGCAGTTCTTC	CAGTLKRGVYNEQFF
many	TRBV5-1	.	TRBJ1-2	TGCGCCAGCTCCGGGGATACTAACTATGGCTACACCTTC	CASSGDTNYGYTF
.	TRBV10-3	TRBD1	TRBJ1-2	TGTGCCATCAGGCGGACAGGCGGCGTCTATACCTTC	CAIRRTGGVYTF
.	TRBV2	.	TRBJ2-7	TGTGCCAGCAGCATACTACCACAGGACTACGAGCAGTACTTC	CASSILPQDYEQYF
many	TRBV4-1	.	TRBJ1-2	TGCGCCAGCAGCCAAGAGGTACCCAGGTCCTTGGATGGCTACACCTTC	CASSQEVPRSLDGYTF
.	TRBV4-2	.	TRBJ2-3	TGTGCCAGCAGCCAAGAGTGGACCCCGAGGAGGGATACGCAGTATTTT	CASSQEWTPRRDTQYF
many	TRBV7-9	TRBD1	TRBJ1-3	TGTGCCAGCAGATTCGGACAGGGAGGAAACACCATATATTTT	CASRFGQGGNTIYF
.	TRBV28	TRBD1	TRBJ2-3	TGTGCCAGCGGTCCTGGGACAGGGAGGACAGATACGCAGTATTTT	CASGPGTGRTDTQYF
.	TRBV27	.	TRBJ2-2	TGTGCCAGCAGTCAATTGGGGCCCACCGGGGGGCTGGTTTTT	CASSQLGPTGGLVF
once	TRBV15	.	TRBJ2-7	.	CATSREPAFGVGTTDERYF
few	TRBV11-2	.	TRBJ2-7	TGTGCCAGCAGAAGATATGGGCGATCGAGGGCCTACGAGCAGTACTTC	CASRRYGRSRAYEQYF
many	TRBV9	TRBD1	TRBJ1-6	TGTGCCAGCAGCGTAGCTGGGACAGGGGTCTCACCCCTCCACTTT	CASSVAGTGVSPLHF
few	TRBV6-1	.	TRBJ2-3	TGTGCCTGCAGTGAAGTTGTAACAGATACGCAGTGTTTT	CACSEVVTDTQCF
once	TRBV19	.	TRBJ1-2	TGTGCCAGTAGGAGGTCAGGCACCGGGGAGGACTATGGCTACACCTTC	CASRRSGTGEDYGYTF
.	TRBV28	.	TRBJ1-2	TGTGCCAGCACCGGGGGGCTAGACTATGTCTACACTTTC	CASTGGLDYVYTF
many	TRBV4-3	TRBD2	TRBJ2-7	TGCGCCAGCAAAACGGGACTAGCGGGGGTCTACGAGCAGTACTTC	CASKTGLAGVYEQYF
many	TRBV7-2	.	TRBJ2-3	TGTGCCAGCAGCTTAATGGGACTCTACACAGATACGCAGTATTTT	CASSLMGLYTDTQYF
.	TRBV5-1	TRBD1	TRBJ1-2	TGCGCCAGCAGCCCGGGACAGGGGATAGGTGGCTACACCTTC	CASSPGQGIGGYTF